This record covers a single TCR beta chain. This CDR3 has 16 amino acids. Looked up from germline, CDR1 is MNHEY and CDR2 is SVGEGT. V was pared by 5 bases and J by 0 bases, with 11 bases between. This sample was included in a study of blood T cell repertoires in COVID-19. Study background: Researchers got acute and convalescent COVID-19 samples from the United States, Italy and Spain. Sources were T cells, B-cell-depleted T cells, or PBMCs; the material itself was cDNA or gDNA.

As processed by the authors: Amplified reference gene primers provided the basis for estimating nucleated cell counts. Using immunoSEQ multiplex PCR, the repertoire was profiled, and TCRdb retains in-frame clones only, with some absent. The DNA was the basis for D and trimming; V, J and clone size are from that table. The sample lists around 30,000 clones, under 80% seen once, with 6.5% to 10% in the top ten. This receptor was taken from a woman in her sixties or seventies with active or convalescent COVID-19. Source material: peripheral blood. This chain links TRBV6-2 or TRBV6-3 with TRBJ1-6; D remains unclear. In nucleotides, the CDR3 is TGTGCCAGCAGTCTCCCGGGGAGCTCCTATAATTCACCCCTCCACTTT. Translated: CASSLPGSSYNSPLHF.